This T cell receptor beta chain originates from a study of cytotoxic CD8 clonotypes in ibrutinib-treated CLL. Study details: Sample averages reached around 260,000 productive templates and almost 95,000 productive rearrangements.

The CDR3 is made up of 15 amino acids. In germline, CDR1 is SGHRS, CDR2 YFSETQ. J was trimmed by 0 bases and V by 0 bases; bases with no gene match: 2. As regards this clone: Its antigen is not identified.

The study's findings and limits: At the start, clonality exceeded age-matched healthy donors and followed circulating CD8+ T-cell counts.

Here immunoSEQ multiplex PCR was the method, and the copy in TCRdb shows in-frame clones only, minus some. In the table there are 330,000 or so clones, roughly two thirds of which are singletons. Here the sequenced sample was PBMCs, taken after 36 months of ibrutinib treatment. The TCR originated in a human donor with chronic lymphocytic leukemia. This chain connects TRBV5-1 to TRBJ1-2; TRBD1 matches at 7 bases. For the CDR3, the DNA is TGCGCCAGCAGCTTGGCCAGGGGGGCTAACTATGGCTACACCTTC. It is translated as CASSLARGANYGYTF.